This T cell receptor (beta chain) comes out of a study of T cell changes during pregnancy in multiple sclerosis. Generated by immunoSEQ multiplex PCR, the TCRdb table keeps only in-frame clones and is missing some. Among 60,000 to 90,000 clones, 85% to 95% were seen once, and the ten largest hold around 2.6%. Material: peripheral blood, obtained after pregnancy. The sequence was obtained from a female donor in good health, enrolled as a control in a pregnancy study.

The CDR3 bases are TGTGCCAGCAGCCCGCCCGGTGAGCGGGTAGAGACCCAGTACTTC. Translated, it gives CASSPPGERVETQYF. V and J are TRBV13 and TRBJ2-5; tentatively, D is TRBD2 (6 bases). Trimming shortened V by 5 bases and J by 4 bases, and 17 bases separated the two germline ends. CDR1 is PRHDT and CDR2 is FYEKMQ in the germline V gene (reference sequence). The CDR3 has 15 residues. The whole variable domain, filled in from reference TRBV13 and TRBJ2-5, reads AAGVIQSPRHLIKEKRETATLKCYPIPRHDTVYWYQQGPGQDPQFLISFYEKMQSDKGSIPDRFSAQQFSDYHSELNMSSLELGDSALYFCASSPPGERVETQYFGPGTRLLVL.